This record looks at one TCR beta chain sequence and its context. The data were obtained in a study of blood T cell repertoires in COVID-19. For the study at large: Italy, Spain and the United States were the sources of the convalescent and acute COVID-19 samples.

Data came from immunoSEQ multiplex PCR; TCRdb stores just in-frame clones and leaves some out. Seen here are about 98,000 clones, around 72% observed once, and the top ten hold approximately 24%. Looked up from germline, CDR1 is MGHRA and CDR2 is YSYEKL. The V and J ends lost 0 bases and 3 bases respectively, with 11 bases between them. The CDR3 has 16 amino acids. Sequencing was performed on peripheral blood. The receptor was derived from a man between 65 and 85 years old with acute or convalescent COVID-19. V usage is TRBV4-1 and J usage is TRBJ2-2; maybe TRBD1 (5 bases). The CDR3 DNA sequence: TGCGCCAGCAGCCAAGAGGGCAGGGCGTACACCGGGGAGCTGTTTTTT. Protein product: CASSQEGRAYTGELFF.